Each of the 4 T cell receptor beta chains below was sequenced from the same sample in a study of tumor-infiltrating lymphocytes in primary liver carcinoma. Investigators took RNA and DNA out together from roughly 20-30 mg of unsorted bulk tissue. Starting from roughly 540 ng of total RNA, TCR beta cDNA was produced with a primer in the constant region. Three nested multiplex PCR rounds of slightly modified ARM-PCR generated TCR beta libraries. For around 11 cycles apiece, the opening two PCR rounds ran with TRBV1-TRBV30 forward primers and a C-beta reverse primer. TCRdb called the multiplex PCR reads again in MiXCR, with one record for every CDR3 protein. Among around 35,000 distinct CDR3 sequences listed, about 75% were seen once. Sequences were obtained from tumor-adjacent normal liver tissue. The receptors originated from a man aged 40-50 years with primary liver carcinoma and hepatitis B virus infection.

Regarding this clonotype: A read error is likely, as this CDR3 ends without the conserved phenylalanine or tryptophan. The DNA is omitted, as the CDR3 cannot be located on it reliably, and the CDR3 follows TCRdb's listing. The chain is built from TRBV11-2 and TRBJ2-3; the D call in the table, TRBD1, was not verified against the DNA. The CDR3 length is 15 residues, termini included. Germline V gives CDR1 SGHAT, CDR2 FQNNGV. CDR3 residues: CASSLVSQGGDAQYL.

This chain links TRBV5-4 with TRBJ2-3; unclear D gene. Trimming removed 4 bases from V and 5 bases from J, with 14 bases in between. The CDR3 spans 14 residues. CDR1 and CDR2 (germline): SGHNT, YYREEE (reference sequence). CDR3 amino acids: CASSRVSTIDTQYF. Written as DNA, the CDR3 is TGTGCCAGCAGCAGGGTTAGCACCATAGATACGCAGTATTTT. The full variable domain, its missing parts supplied by reference TRBV5-4 and TRBJ2-3, is ETGVTQSPTHLIKTRGQQVTLRCSSQSGHNTVSWYQQALGQGPQFIFQYYREEENGRGNFPPRFSGLQFPNYSSELNVNALELDDSALYLCASSRVSTIDTQYFGPGTRLTVL.

In the case of this clonotype: Here the CDR3 omits its conserved ending phenylalanine or tryptophan, so a read error is the likely source. The J gene is TRBJ2-5, the V gene TRBV4-3; 11 positions match TRBD2. Trimming at V came to 1 base and at J to 5 bases, leaving 9 bases not matched to a gene. CDR1 is LGHNA and CDR2 is YSLEER in the germline V gene. This CDR3 comprises 17 residues. CDR3 coding DNA: TGCGCCAGCAGCCAAGCGGCTAGCGGGAGGACTGGTGAGACCCAGTACATA. As protein: CASSQAASGRTGETQYI.

A word on this clonotype: One junction end does not reproduce the germline sequence, and a read error may be involved. The CDR3 is CASCLTRGTQPQHF. In DNA form, the CDR3 reads TGCGCCAGCTGTTTGACAAGGGGAACGCAGCCCCAGCATTTT. This chain links TRBV28 with TRBJ1-5; possibly TRBD1 for D (5 bases). The CDR3 is 14 amino acids. Germline V gene sequence: CDR1 MDHEN, CDR2 SYDVKM.